This T cell receptor beta chain was recovered during a study of blood T cell repertoires in COVID-19. On the study more broadly: Samples representing acute and convalescent COVID-19 were sourced from the United States, Italy and Spain.

This clone has more than one count but fewer than ten. Participants came from some 23 US areas, aged roughly 18 to 89 years. As handled by the study authors: Amplification from reference gene primers served as the basis for estimated nucleated cell counts. Only in-frame clones appear in the TCRdb table, and some are missing; sequencing was by immunoSEQ multiplex PCR. V and J calls and clone size come straight from that table; D and trimming were deduced from the DNA. In the table there are 150,000 to 200,000 clones, about 80% of which are singletons. The V and J ends lost 3 bases and 6 bases, in that order; junction bases with no gene match: 5. Per the germline V gene, CDR1 is SGHNT and CDR2 is YENEEA. The CDR3 is 13 residues long.

The chain employs TRBV11-3 and TRBJ2-7; the match to TRBD1 covers 7 bases. This clonotype was obtained from a man aged 45-60 years who had recovered from COVID-19. The specimen sequenced was PBMCs or T cells enriched from blood (not recorded which). DNA of the CDR3: TGTGCCAGCAGCTTGATAGGGGGCGGCGAGCAGTACTTC. Translated: CASSLIGGGEQYF.